This T cell receptor beta chain was sequenced in a study of cytomegalovirus exposure and HLA in healthy donors. Regarding the study as a whole: First-cohort TCR clusters tended to co-occur in the 95 to 150 validation repertoires, a later analysis found. The study flagged around 160 TCR beta chains as cytomegalovirus-associated.

Trimming cost V 2 bases and J 0 bases, with 6 bases left between them. CDR1 and CDR2 from the germline V gene are SGDLS and YYNGEE. The CDR3 runs 14 residues. Only in-frame clones appear in the TCRdb table, and some are missing; sequencing was by immunoSEQ multiplex PCR. The table includes 200,000 or so clones, 75% to 95% detected once. Note on this clone: Its antigen is unidentified.

The clonotype originates from a young woman in good health and CMV-seronegative. The sample taken for sequencing was PBMCs. The chain employs TRBV9 and TRBJ1-3, with D possibly being TRBD1 (5 bases). In DNA, the CDR3 is TGTGCCAGCAGCGTGGGGCCCTCTGGAAACACCATATATTTT. This encodes CASSVGPSGNTIYF.